This T cell receptor beta chain appears in the sequencing data of a study of blood T cell repertoires in COVID-19. The table came from immunoSEQ multiplex PCR; TCRdb's copy has only in-frame clones and leaves some out. The data show over 200,000 clones, 85% to 90% seen once. The V segment lost 3 bases and the J segment 12 bases; nucleotides outside the gene matches: 9. The CDR3 runs to 14 residues. The germline V gene encodes CDR1 KGHSH and CDR2 LQKENI. Specimen: peripheral blood. This TCR derives from a man aged 30 to 45 with COVID-19, enrolled during active disease. The chain combines TRBV18 with TRBJ2-3; 10 nucleotides align to TRBD1. The CDR3 sequence is CASSPGQGVENQYF. As DNA, the CDR3 is TGTGCCAGCTCACCCGGACAGGGGGTCGAAAATCAGTATTTT.